These 21 T cell receptor beta chains came from one sample sequenced in a study of blood T cell repertoires in COVID-19. Some clones are missing from TCRdb's copy, which holds only in-frame ones; the method was immunoSEQ multiplex PCR. The sample contains around 440,000 clones, 88% of which appear only once. The source material was peripheral blood. The source of these receptors is a woman between 45 and 65 years old with COVID-19, enrolled during active disease.

This chain connects TRBV19 to TRBJ2-1; D remains ambiguous. The CDR3 contains 15 residues. With 3 bases removed from V and 1 base from J, the gap between germline ends came to 10 bases. In germline, CDR1 is LNHDA, CDR2 SQIVND (reference sequence). The CDR3 loop reads CASSMEFRSYNEQFF. CDR3 in DNA: TGTGCCAGTAGTATGGAGTTTAGATCCTACAATGAGCAGTTCTTC. The full variable domain, in which reference TRBV19 and TRBJ2-1 provide the parts outside the CDR3, is DGGITQSPKYLFRKEGQNVTLSCEQNLNHDAMYWYRQDPGQGLRLIYYSQIVNDFQKGDIAEGYSVSREKKESFPLTVTSAQKNPTAFYLCASSMEFRSYNEQFFGPGTRLTVL.

This clone was observed once. The chain employs TRBV18 and TRBJ2-7; no clear D. The CDR3 loop spans 16 amino acids. Germline V lookup: CDR1 KGHSH, CDR2 LQKENI. V lost 4 bases and J 3 bases, leaving 19 bases between the germline ends. The CDR3 region is CASSLSPARPDYEQYF. The CDR3 nucleotides are TGTGCCAGCTCACTATCACCGGCCAGGCCAGACTACGAGCAGTACTTC.

In its sample, this clone was seen once. The V and J genes are TRBV6-5 and TRBJ1-2; D is uncertain. Trimming stripped 7 bases from V and 4 bases from J, with 13 bases between. Germline V lookup: CDR1 MNHEY, CDR2 SVGAGI. This CDR3 spans 13 amino acids. Here the CDR3 DNA reads TGTGCCAGCAAGGATCCGGGGAGCTATGGCTACACCTTC. Its protein product is CASKDPGSYGYTF.

V usage is TRBV29-1 and J usage is TRBJ1-6; the D gene is possibly TRBD1 (5 bases). V was pared by 4 bases and J by 7 bases, with 11 bases between. Germline-derived CDR1 and CDR2 are SQVTM and ANQGSEA. The CDR3 has 13 amino acids. As DNA, the CDR3 is TGCAGCGTTGGACGGGACTGGAATTCACCCCTCCACTTT. Translation: CSVGRDWNSPLHF.

The chain recombines TRBV10-3 with TRBJ2-3; tentative D call: TRBD2 (6 bases). Between the trimmed V and J ends, which lost 0 bases and 0 bases, there was a span of 13 bases. This CDR3 is built from 17 residues. Germline V gene data show CDR1 as ENHRY and CDR2 as SYGVKD. CDR3 in amino acids: CAISESWSGGSTDTQYF. The CDR3 DNA sequence: TGTGCCATCAGTGAGTCCTGGTCCGGGGGAAGCACAGATACGCAGTATTTT.

The chain recombines TRBV7-9 with TRBJ1-1, with a possible D match to TRBD1 (5 bases). Germline CDR1 SEHNR, CDR2 FQNEAQ (reference sequence). The CDR3 spans 13 residues. The CDR3 nucleotides are TGTGCGACCTCGGGGAGGGGAAACACTGAAGCTTTCTTT. This gives the protein CATSGRGNTEAFF.

The chain joins TRBV5-1 to TRBJ2-5, with D perhaps matching TRBD1 (7 bases). V lost 1 base and J lost 1, with 20 bases in between. Germline values: CDR1 SGHRS, CDR2 YFSETQ. The CDR3 spans 18 residues. For the CDR3, the DNA is TGCGCCAGCAGCTTGTCGGCAGGGGGGATGGAATTCCAAGAGACCCAGTACTTC. Its translation is CASSLSAGGMEFQETQYF.

The rearrangement uses TRBV7-9 and TRBJ2-7; a weak D match, TRBD2 (6 bases). V lost 1 base to trimming and J lost 0 bases, with 7 bases between them. Germline lookup yields CDR1 SEHNR and CDR2 FQNEAQ (reference sequence). The CDR3 consists of 14 residues. The CDR3 nucleotides read TGTGCCAGCAGCTTAGGGGGGGACTCCTACGAGCAGTACTTC. This codes for CASSLGGDSYEQYF.

The rearrangement joins TRBV10-3 to TRBJ2-1; 7 bases fit TRBD1. With V trimmed by 8 bases and J by 3 bases, 13 bases remained unmatched. Germline V lookup: CDR1 ENHRY, CDR2 SYGVKD. This CDR3 contains 16 residues. CDR3 nucleotides: TGTGCCATCTCCACGCCGGGGACAGTGGACTACAATGAGCAGTTCTTC. Protein product: CAISTPGTVDYNEQFF.

The chain combines TRBV30 with TRBJ1-1; maybe TRBD1 (5 bases). The germline CDR1 and CDR2 sequences are GTSNPN and SVGIG (reference sequence). Trimming shortened V by 5 bases and J by 5 bases, and 15 bases separated the two germline ends. The CDR3 loop spans 13 amino acids. CDR3 protein: CAWGPGGWTEAFF. The CDR3 coding sequence is TGTGCCTGGGGCCCTGGGGGGTGGACTGAAGCTTTCTTT.

The V gene is TRBV5-4, the J gene TRBJ2-5; 10 positions agree with TRBD1. The V gene end was trimmed by 3 bases and the J gene end by 2 bases; junction bases not matched to a gene: 7. The CDR3 has 16 amino acids. Germline CDR1 and CDR2: SGHNT and YYREEE (reference sequence). The CDR3 is CASSSSTGGLQETQYF. The CDR3, as DNA: TGTGCCAGCAGCTCCTCGACAGGGGGCCTACAAGAGACCCAGTACTTC.

The genes are TRBV20-1 and TRBJ2-3; 9 bases line up with TRBD2. Germline V gives CDR1 DFQATT, CDR2 SNEGSKA (reference sequence). CDR3 size: 15 residues. Losses at the gene ends were 3 bases for V and 0 bases for J; bases not matched to a gene: 4. Written as DNA, the CDR3 is TGCAGTGCTAGTATGGGACTAGCAAGCACAGATACGCAGTATTTT. Amino acids: CSASMGLASTDTQYF.

This clone was observed a single time. The chain joins TRBV5-1 to TRBJ2-1; 13 bases fit TRBD2. CDR1 is SGHRS and CDR2 is YFSETQ in the germline V gene. The V and J ends lost 5 bases and 5 bases, in that order; junction bases with no gene match: 7. The CDR3 has 16 amino acids. The CDR3 loop reads CASSYRLAGGHNEQFF. For the CDR3, the DNA is TGCGCCAGCAGTTACCGACTAGCGGGGGGTCACAATGAGCAGTTCTTC.

Written as DNA, the CDR3 is TGTGCCAGCAGACGGACCGACAGGGTGAACACTGAAGCTTTCTTT. It codes for CASRRTDRVNTEAFF. The chain employs TRBV7-9 and TRBJ1-1, with 7 bases aligning to TRBD1. The CDR3 is 15 amino acids. CDR1 is SEHNR and CDR2 is FQNEAQ in the germline V gene (reference sequence). Germline trimming cut 6 bases from V and 0 bases from J; bases unmatched to any gene: 7.

The V call is TRBV27, the J call TRBJ1-1; D gene ambiguous. The germline V gene has CDR1 MNHEY and CDR2 SMNVEV (reference sequence). The CDR3 sequence is 13 residues long. Deletions cut 6 bases from V and 2 bases from J, with 10 bases between. For the CDR3, the DNA is TGTGCCAGCAGAGCGGAGGGCAACACTGAAGCTTTCTTT. Its protein product is CASRAEGNTEAFF.

The chain is built from TRBV4-2 and TRBJ1-2, with D maybe TRBD1 (5 bases). This CDR3 comprises 15 residues. The V end lost 3 bases, the J end lost 8 bases, and 19 bases lay between the germline ends. The germline V gene has CDR1 LGHNA and CDR2 YNFKEQ. The CDR3 region is CASSHPTAPTEGYTF. The CDR3 DNA reads TGTGCCAGCAGCCATCCGACAGCGCCTACGGAGGGCTACACCTTC.

The chain carries TRBV5-1 and TRBJ1-1; possible D gene TRBD1, 5 bases. There are 13 residues in the CDR3. CDR1 SGHRS and CDR2 YFSETQ come from the germline V gene. V gave up 2 bases and J gave up 5 bases, with 10 bases separating them. The CDR3: CASSFQGRTEAFF. As DNA, the CDR3 is TGCGCCAGCAGCTTCCAGGGTAGGACTGAAGCTTTCTTT.

In this sample, this clone turned up once. The V and J genes are TRBV28 and TRBJ2-7; 11 nucleotides match TRBD1. V was pared by 3 bases and J by 6 bases, with 7 bases of the junction left unmatched. In germline, CDR1 is MDHEN, CDR2 SYDVKM. CDR3 length: 15 amino acids. Here the CDR3 reads CASSFSLGQGAEQYF. The CDR3 region has the DNA TGTGCCAGCAGTTTCTCCCTCGGACAGGGGGCCGAGCAGTACTTC.

The chain has TRBV9 and TRBJ2-3, with 11 nucleotides matching TRBD2. The CDR3 loop spans 16 amino acids. CDR1 and CDR2 (germline): SGDLS, YYNGEE. With V trimmed by 2 bases and J by 4 bases, 6 bases remained unmatched. The CDR3 region is CASSVTLAGGADTQYF. In DNA form, the CDR3 reads TGTGCCAGCAGCGTCACTCTAGCGGGGGGCGCAGATACGCAGTATTTT.

J is TRBJ2-6 and V is TRBV19, with D possibly TRBD2 on 6 matching bases. The CDR3 runs 16 residues. V was clipped by 7 bases and J by 0 bases, with 13 bases between them. Germline lookup yields CDR1 LNHDA and CDR2 SQIVND (reference sequence). The CDR3 region is CASTEGMASGANVLTF. As DNA, the CDR3 is TGTGCCAGTACGGAGGGTATGGCCTCTGGGGCCAACGTCCTGACTTTC. Full variable domain (remainder filled in from reference TRBV19 and TRBJ2-6): DGGITQSPKYLFRKEGQNVTLSCEQNLNHDAMYWYRQDPGQGLRLIYYSQIVNDFQKGDIAEGYSVSREKKESFPLTVTSAQKNPTAFYLCASTEGMASGANVLTFGAGSRLTVL.

This chain links TRBV27 with TRBJ2-1; 9 nucleotides agree with TRBD2. Germline trimming cut 6 bases from V and 5 bases from J; bases unmatched to any gene: 11. This CDR3 has 16 amino acids. Germline lookup yields CDR1 MNHEY and CDR2 SMNVEV (reference sequence). In DNA form, the CDR3 reads TGTGCCAGCAGGAGCCCGAGCGGGGGGCGACACAATGAGCAGTTCTTC. Its protein is CASRSPSGGRHNEQFF.